This TCR beta chain was documented in a study of molecular identifiers for immune sequencing clone quantification. The CDR3 totals 15 residues. Germline-derived CDR1 and CDR2 are SEHNR and FQNEAQ (reference sequence). V shed 6 bases and J shed 5 bases, with 17 bases lying between them. Libraries of naive CD8 cells were prepared from approximately 20,000 to 1,000,000 sorted cells using 10%, 30% or 50% RNA. Naive CD8 T cells were picked out by sorting for CD8+CD4-CCR7+CD45RA+. At least ten counts were recorded for this clonotype. Bulk libraries came from a prior protocol with listed TCR primers. TCRdb reanalysed the PCR reads using MiXCR and keeps one entry per CDR3 protein. The sample yields 90,000 or so distinct CDR3 sequences, approximately 23% seen once.

The sequencing sample was made of naive CD8+ T cells from blood, with Jurkat cell RNA spiked in. Subset specified: FACS-sorted CD8+CD4-CCR7+CD45RA+ naive T cells. This chain uses TRBV7-9 with TRBJ2-1; possibly TRBD2 for D (6 bases). The sequence came from a human donor in good health. Some libraries in this study had Jurkat cell RNA spiked in. The CDR3 region has the DNA TGTGCCAGCAGGGGGCCGGTGGTAGCGGACAATGAGCAGTTCTTC. Amino acid sequence: CASRGPVVADNEQFF.